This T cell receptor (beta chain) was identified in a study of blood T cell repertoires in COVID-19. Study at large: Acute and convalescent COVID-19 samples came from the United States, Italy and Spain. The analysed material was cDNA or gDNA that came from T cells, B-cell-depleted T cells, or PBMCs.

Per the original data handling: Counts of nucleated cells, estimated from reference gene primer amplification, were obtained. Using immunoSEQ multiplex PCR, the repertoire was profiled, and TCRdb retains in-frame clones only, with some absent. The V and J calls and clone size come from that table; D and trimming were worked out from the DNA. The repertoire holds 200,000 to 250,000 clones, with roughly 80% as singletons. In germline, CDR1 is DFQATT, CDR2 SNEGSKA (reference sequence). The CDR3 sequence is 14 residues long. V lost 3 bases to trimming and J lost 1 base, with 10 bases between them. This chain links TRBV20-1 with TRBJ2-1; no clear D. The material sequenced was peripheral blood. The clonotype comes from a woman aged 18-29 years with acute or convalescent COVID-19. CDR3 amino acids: CSASSWSSYNEQFF. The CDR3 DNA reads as TGCAGTGCTAGTAGCTGGTCATCCTACAATGAGCAGTTCTTC.